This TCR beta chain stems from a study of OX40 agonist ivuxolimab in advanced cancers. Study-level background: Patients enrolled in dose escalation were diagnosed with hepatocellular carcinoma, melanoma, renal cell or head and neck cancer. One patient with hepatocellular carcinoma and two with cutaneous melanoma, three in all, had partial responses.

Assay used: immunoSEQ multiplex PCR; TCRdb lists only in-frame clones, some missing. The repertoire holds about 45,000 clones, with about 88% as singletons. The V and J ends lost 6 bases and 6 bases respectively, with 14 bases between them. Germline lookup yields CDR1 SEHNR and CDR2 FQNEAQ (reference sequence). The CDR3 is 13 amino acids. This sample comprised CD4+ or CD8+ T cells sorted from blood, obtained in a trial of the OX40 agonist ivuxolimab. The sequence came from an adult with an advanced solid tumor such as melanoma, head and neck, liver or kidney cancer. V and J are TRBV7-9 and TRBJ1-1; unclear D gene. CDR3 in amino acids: CASSMDRYSEAFF. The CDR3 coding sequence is TGTGCCAGCAGTATGGACCGATATTCTGAAGCTTTCTTT.